This entry is about one T cell receptor (beta chain). The antigen remains undetermined. Trimming at V came to 2 bases and at J to 9 bases, leaving 4 bases not matched to a gene. This CDR3 has 12 amino acids. Per germline, CDR1 GTSNPN and CDR2 SVGIG (reference sequence). This sample stems from a study of Ad26.COV2.S vaccination and SARS-CoV-2 variants. The overall study: Participants got Ad26.COV2.S intramuscularly, once or twice 56 days apart.

Study conclusions and caveats: The TCR breadth and depth analyses may have produced an underestimate of total T cell responses. For non-spike TCRs, breadth in vaccine recipients resembled that in placebo recipients.

Assay: immunoSEQ multiplex PCR; the TCRdb copy retains only in-frame clones and omits some. Altogether hundreds of thousands of clones are present, 80% to 95% being singletons, with the ten largest covering 9% to 15%. Treatment described: roughly 20 received Ad26.COV2.S at low or high dose, single or two shots; roughly five received placebo; per-sample allocation not given. After the first vaccine or placebo injection, samples were drawn on day 63. The V and J genes are TRBV30 and TRBJ2-1; 7 bases align to TRBD1. This clonotype originated in a person between 18 and 65 years old who received the Ad26.COV2.S COVID-19 vaccine or a placebo. Here the sequenced sample was peripheral blood, taken in a trial of Ad26.COV2.S vaccine versus placebo. The chain's CDR3 is CAWSPRQGEQFF. The DNA for the CDR3 is TGTGCCTGGAGTCCTCGACAGGGTGAGCAGTTCTTC.